The sequence of this TCR beta chain was determined in a study of prognosis after radiotherapy for stage I lung cancer. Looking at the study overall: Distant metastasis occurred in several patients at a median of approximately seven months after radiotherapy, while fewer than 17 showed no significant progression.

Genomic DNA served as the source from which two-round multiplex PCR generated TCR beta CDR3 amplicons. It was primers specific to each TRBV and TRBJ gene that first-round PCR used. TCRdb re-derived calls from the multiplex PCR reads in MiXCR, one entry per CDR3 protein. The table has fewer than 65,000 distinct CDR3 sequences, about a third seen once; the top ten hold just under 9.5%. The CDR3 runs 16 residues. J lost 1 base, V lost 6 bases, and 11 bases had no gene match. From germline, CDR1 is DFQATT and CDR2 SNEGSKA (reference sequence). This clonotype was seen ten or more times. This specimen consisted of PBMCs, obtained before or after stereotactic body radiation therapy (not recorded which). V and J are TRBV20-1 and TRBJ2-7, with 11 bases matching TRBD2. The sequence was collected from a donor over 45 with non-small cell lung cancer. The CDR3, as DNA: TGCAGTGCACGCTCACTAGCGGGAGTGGTATCCTACGAGCAGTACTTC. Amino acid sequence: CSARSLAGVVSYEQYF.